A selection of T cell receptor beta chains follows, all from one sample in a study of blood T cell repertoires in COVID-19. Clones were sequenced by immunoSEQ multiplex PCR, and TCRdb holds only the in-frame ones, with some missing. Among 140,000 or so clones listed, 84% were seen once. Specimen: PBMCs or T cells enriched from blood (not recorded which). These receptors were taken from a woman aged 18-30 years who had been exposed to COVID-19. CDR3s include the opening cysteine and the closing phenylalanine or tryptophan. D genes are given only for firm matches. Size tells how often a clone was seen (once, few, many) or the class of an expanded clone, and some rows leave it out.

CDR3 protein: CASSDRGAGELFF; CDR3 DNA: TGTGCCAGCAGTGATCGGGGGGCCGGGGAGCTGTTTTTT; V gene: TRBV6-1; D gene: TRBD2; J gene: TRBJ2-2; clone size: -
CDR3 protein: CASSFSGTLNTEAFF; CDR3 DNA: TGTGCCAGCAGTTTCTCCGGGACACTGAACACTGAAGCTTTCTTT; V gene: TRBV28; D gene: -; J gene: TRBJ1-1; clone size: -
CDR3 protein: CASSAGGESLYGYTF; CDR3 DNA: TGTGCCAGCAGCGCTGGGGGCGAGAGTTTGTATGGCTACACCTTC; V gene: TRBV9; D gene: -; J gene: TRBJ1-2; clone size: -
CDR3 protein: CAWSPPADTQYF; CDR3 DNA: TGTGCCTGGAGTCCCCCAGCAGATACGCAGTATTTT; V gene: TRBV30; D gene: -; J gene: TRBJ2-3; clone size: -
CDR3 protein: CASSLVPLAGALYNEQFF; CDR3 DNA: TGTGCCAGCAGCTTAGTTCCACTAGCGGGAGCTCTATACAATGAGCAGTTCTTC; V gene: TRBV7-2; D gene: TRBD2; J gene: TRBJ2-1; clone size: -
CDR3 protein: CASSLARWGPNEDGYTF; CDR3 DNA: TGTGCCAGCAGCTTAGCGAGATGGGGGCCCAACGAGGACGGCTACACCTTC; V gene: TRBV7-8; D gene: -; J gene: TRBJ1-2; clone size: -
CDR3 protein: CARKDRDGYTF; CDR3 DNA: TGTGCCAGAAAGGACAGGGATGGCTACACCTTC; V gene: TRBV2; D gene: TRBD1; J gene: TRBJ1-2; clone size: once
CDR3 protein: CASSPSWGQGYGYTF; CDR3 DNA: TGTGCCAGCTCTCCTTCCTGGGGACAGGGGTATGGCTACACCTTC; V gene: TRBV27; D gene: TRBD1; J gene: TRBJ1-2; clone size: -
CDR3 protein: CASSPRLAANTGELFF; CDR3 DNA: TGTGCCAGCAGCCCGCGCCTAGCCGCGAACACCGGGGAGCTGTTTTTT; V gene: TRBV7-9; D gene: -; J gene: TRBJ2-2; clone size: -
CDR3 protein: CASSQEGGRHSNQPQHF; CDR3 DNA: TGTGCCAGCAGCCAAGAGGGGGGACGGCATAGCAATCAGCCCCAGCATTTT; V gene: TRBV4-2; D gene: -; J gene: TRBJ1-5; clone size: few
CDR3 protein: CASTAEVRGSYGYTF; CDR3 DNA: TGTGCCAGTACCGCAGAGGTACGGGGATCCTATGGCTACACCTTC; V gene: TRBV19; D gene: -; J gene: TRBJ1-2; clone size: -
CDR3 protein: CASSPTERGVTEAFF; CDR3 DNA: TGTGCCAGCAGCCCAACCGAGCGGGGAGTCACTGAAGCTTTCTTT; V gene: TRBV7-2; D gene: -; J gene: TRBJ1-1; clone size: few
CDR3 protein: CASSPRGSNTEAFF; CDR3 DNA: TGTGCCAGCAGCCCGCGGGGCTCGAACACTGAAGCTTTCTTT; V gene: TRBV11-2; D gene: -; J gene: TRBJ1-1; clone size: -
CDR3 protein: CARSLASGDRVENTEAFF; CDR3 DNA: TGTGCCAGAAGCTTGGCTTCGGGGGACAGGGTGGAGAACACTGAAGCTTTCTTT; V gene: TRBV5-3; D gene: TRBD1; J gene: TRBJ1-1; clone size: -
CDR3 protein: CASNQLFRGTGELFF; CDR3 DNA: TGTGCCAGCAACCAGCTATTCAGGGGCACCGGGGAGCTGTTTTTT; V gene: TRBV7-9; D gene: -; J gene: TRBJ2-2; clone size: -
CDR3 protein: CASSPGQPYNEQFF; CDR3 DNA: TGTGCCAGCAGCCCCGGACAGCCTTACAATGAGCAGTTCTTC; V gene: TRBV7-2; D gene: -; J gene: TRBJ2-1; clone size: few
CDR3 protein: CASSEASTGPDTQYF; CDR3 DNA: TGTGCCAGCAGTGAAGCGTCGACAGGGCCAGATACGCAGTATTTT; V gene: TRBV6-1; D gene: TRBD1; J gene: TRBJ2-3; clone size: few
CDR3 protein: CASSLAYGYEQYF; CDR3 DNA: TGTGCCAGCAGCTTAGCTTACGGGTACGAGCAGTACTTC; V gene: TRBV11-2; D gene: -; J gene: TRBJ2-7; clone size: -
CDR3 protein: CASSHEGGNEQYF; CDR3 DNA: TGTGCCAGCAGTCACGAGGGAGGGAACGAGCAGTACTTC; V gene: TRBV27; D gene: TRBD2; J gene: TRBJ2-7; clone size: -
CDR3 protein: CASSRQLENTEAFF; CDR3 DNA: TGTGCCAGCAGCCGACAGTTGGAGAACACTGAAGCTTTCTTT; V gene: TRBV11-2; D gene: -; J gene: TRBJ1-1; clone size: -
CDR3 protein: CASSLGLAGYNEQFF; CDR3 DNA: TGTGCCAGCAGCTTGGGACTAGCGGGATACAATGAGCAGTTCTTC; V gene: TRBV5-4; D gene: TRBD2; J gene: TRBJ2-1; clone size: -
CDR3 protein: CASSERGGAMNTEAFF; CDR3 DNA: TGTGCCAGCAGTGAAAGGGGGGGCGCAATGAACACTGAAGCTTTCTTT; V gene: TRBV6-1; D gene: -; J gene: TRBJ1-1; clone size: -
CDR3 protein: CASSRTSGSSYEQYF; CDR3 DNA: TGTGCCAGCAGTCGGACTAGCGGGAGCTCCTACGAGCAGTACTTC; V gene: TRBV6-2/TRBV6-3; D gene: TRBD2; J gene: TRBJ2-7; clone size: -
CDR3 protein: CASSQLWTGVTYTEAFF; CDR3 DNA: TGTGCCAGCAGCCAGCTATGGACAGGGGTGACGTACACTGAAGCTTTCTTT; V gene: TRBV14; D gene: TRBD1; J gene: TRBJ1-1; clone size: -
CDR3 protein: CAISGIREPNEQFF; CDR3 DNA: TGTGCCATCAGTGGTATCCGGGAACCCAATGAGCAGTTCTTC; V gene: TRBV10-3; D gene: -; J gene: TRBJ2-1; clone size: few
CDR3 protein: CASSQSARGDTQYF; CDR3 DNA: TGTGCCAGCAGCCAATCCGCCAGAGGGGATACGCAGTATTTT; V gene: TRBV16; D gene: -; J gene: TRBJ2-3; clone size: -
CDR3 protein: CATSDTGENNEQYF; CDR3 DNA: TGTGCCACCAGTGATACGGGGGAGAACAACGAGCAGTACTTC; V gene: TRBV24-1; D gene: -; J gene: TRBJ2-7; clone size: -
CDR3 protein: CATTQGIGEQFF; CDR3 DNA: TGTGCCACGACTCAGGGTATCGGTGAGCAGTTCTTC; V gene: TRBV2; D gene: -; J gene: TRBJ2-1; clone size: -
CDR3 protein: CAISELASGSTDTQYF; CDR3 DNA: TGTGCCATCAGTGAGTTGGCTAGCGGGTCCACAGATACGCAGTATTTT; V gene: TRBV10-3; D gene: TRBD2; J gene: TRBJ2-3; clone size: -
CDR3 protein: CASSPSRGNTEAFF; CDR3 DNA: TGTGCCAGCTCACCCTCCCGGGGGAACACTGAAGCTTTCTTT; V gene: TRBV18; D gene: -; J gene: TRBJ1-1; clone size: -
CDR3 protein: CASSKKTGPNSYEQYF; CDR3 DNA: TGTGCCAGTAGTAAAAAGACAGGGCCCAATTCCTACGAGCAGTACTTC; V gene: TRBV19; D gene: TRBD1; J gene: TRBJ2-7; clone size: few
CDR3 protein: CASSETGSTGELFF; CDR3 DNA: TGTGCCAGCAGTGAGACAGGAAGCACCGGGGAGCTGTTTTTT; V gene: TRBV6-4; D gene: -; J gene: TRBJ2-2; clone size: -
CDR3 protein: CASRPSGGTDTQYF; CDR3 DNA: TGTGCCAGCAGGCCTAGCGGGGGCACAGATACGCAGTATTTT; V gene: TRBV6-2/TRBV6-3; D gene: TRBD2; J gene: TRBJ2-3; clone size: -
CDR3 protein: CAWSGAVDFRTANEKLFF; CDR3 DNA: TGTGCCTGGAGTGGCGCGGTGGATTTTAGAACTGCTAATGAAAAACTGTTTTTT; V gene: TRBV30; D gene: -; J gene: TRBJ1-4; clone size: once
CDR3 protein: CASSLGGTSPLHF; CDR3 DNA: TGTGCCAGCAGCTTGGGGGGTACCTCGCCCCTCCACTTT; V gene: TRBV7-3; D gene: -; J gene: TRBJ1-6; clone size: once
CDR3 protein: CASSNRLAGSTEQYF; CDR3 DNA: TGTGCCAGTAGTAACCGACTAGCGGGATCCACCGAGCAGTACTTC; V gene: TRBV19; D gene: TRBD2; J gene: TRBJ2-7; clone size: -